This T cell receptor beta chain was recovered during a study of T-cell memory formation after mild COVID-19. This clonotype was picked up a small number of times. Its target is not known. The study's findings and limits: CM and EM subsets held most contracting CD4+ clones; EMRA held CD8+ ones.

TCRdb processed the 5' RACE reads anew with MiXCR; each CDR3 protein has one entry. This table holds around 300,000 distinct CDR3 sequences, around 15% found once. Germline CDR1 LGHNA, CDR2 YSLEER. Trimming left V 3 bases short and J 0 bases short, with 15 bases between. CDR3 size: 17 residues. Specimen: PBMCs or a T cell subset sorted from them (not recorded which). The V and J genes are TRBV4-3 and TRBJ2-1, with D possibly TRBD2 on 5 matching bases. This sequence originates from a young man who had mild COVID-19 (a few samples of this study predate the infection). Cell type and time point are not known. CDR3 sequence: CASSHQLASGSYNEQFF. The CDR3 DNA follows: TGCGCCAGCAGCCACCAATTGGCCAGCGGCTCCTACAATGAGCAGTTCTTC.